One sample yielded the 26 T cell receptor beta chains listed below, sequenced in a study of T-cell reconstitution after alpha-beta-depleted transplantation in children. During its preparation, the TCRbeta library received unique molecular identifiers. In TCRdb, the PCR reads were re-called with MiXCR into one record per CDR3 protein. The sample carries some 310,000 distinct CDR3 sequences, approximately 23% recorded once. Source: PBMCs, mostly from graft donor cells, taken 180 days after TCRalphabeta/CD19-depleted stem cell transplant. The receptors stem from a male patient aged 10 to 17 who had a stem cell transplant for acute lymphoblastic leukemia, so the T cells may come from the graft donor.

This chain joins TRBV20-1 and TRBJ1-2; tentatively, D is TRBD1 (5 bases). Deletions cut 8 bases from V and 4 bases from J, with 17 bases between. CDR3 length: 13 residues. Germline-derived CDR1 and CDR2 are DFQATT and SNEGSKA (reference sequence). The CDR3 bases are TGCAGTTCAAGCGACAGAGGTCCCTATGGCTACACCTTC. Protein sequence: CSSSDRGPYGYTF.

The chain combines TRBV6-5 with TRBJ2-7, with unresolved D. Trimming stripped 2 bases from V and 2 bases from J, with 10 bases between. The length of the CDR3 is 14 residues. Germline values: CDR1 MNHEY, CDR2 SVGAGI. CDR3 nucleotide sequence: TGTGCCAGCAGTTACACACGGCTAGCCTACGAGCAGTACTTC. This encodes CASSYTRLAYEQYF.

V gene TRBV3-1 combines with J gene TRBJ2-1; 9 bases align to TRBD2. CDR1 and CDR2 (germline): LGHDT, YNNKEL (reference sequence). V was pared by 1 base and J by 5 bases, with 3 bases of the junction left unmatched. CDR3 length equals 15 residues. The CDR3 DNA follows: TGTGCCAGCAGCCAAGGAGGCGGGAGGGACAATGAGCAGTTCTTC. Its translation: CASSQGGGRDNEQFF.

V and J are TRBV20-1 and TRBJ1-5; D gene ambiguous. CDR1 DFQATT and CDR2 SNEGSKA come from the germline V gene (reference sequence). Trimming pared 3 bases from V and 2 bases from J, leaving 11 bases between. The CDR3 contains 14 residues. In nucleotides, the CDR3 is TGCAGTGCTAGCGAAACCAGACGCAATCAGCCCCAGCATTTT. This gives the protein CSASETRRNQPQHF.

In this sample, this clonotype turned up many times. The chain uses TRBV6-5 and TRBJ2-5; possible D gene TRBD1, 6 bases. The V gene lost 4 bases and the J gene lost 4 bases, with 13 bases spanning the gap. Per germline, CDR1 MNHEY and CDR2 SVGAGI. CDR3 length: 14 residues. CDR3 residues: CASSFGQRTETQYF. CDR3 DNA sequence: TGTGCCAGCAGTTTCGGACAGAGGACAGAGACCCAGTACTTC.

J is TRBJ2-5 and V is TRBV27, with D perhaps TRBD2 (5 bases). This CDR3 is built from 15 residues. V was shortened by 8 bases and J by 0 bases, with 16 bases between the two germline ends. Germline CDR1 is MNHEY and CDR2 is SMNVEV (reference sequence). In DNA form, the CDR3 reads TGTGCCAGCCGCTCGGAGGCAGTGTACCAAGAGACCCAGTACTTC. The encoded protein is CASRSEAVYQETQYF.

This clonotype was counted only a few times. The chain uses TRBV12-3 or TRBV12-4 and TRBJ2-3, with D maybe TRBD1 (6 bases). This CDR3 contains 15 residues. V was cut by 6 bases and J by 5 bases, with 18 bases left in between. Here the CDR3 reads CASSPNGKGGDTQYF. CDR3 nucleotides: TGTGCCAGCAGCCCGAATGGGAAAGGGGGAGATACGCAGTATTTT.

This sequence joins TRBV7-9 and TRBJ2-3, with a weak D call TRBD2 (5 bases). The CDR3 contains 17 residues. The germline CDR1 and CDR2 sequences are SEHNR and FQNEAQ (reference sequence). The V and J ends lost 5 bases and 1 base respectively, with 19 bases between them. The CDR3 is CASSLPFLGAGTDTQYF. The CDR3 bases are TGTGCCAGCAGCCTACCGTTCCTTGGAGCGGGCACAGATACGCAGTATTTT.

CDR3: CASSQSSPSSYEQYF. For the CDR3, the DNA is TGTGCCAGCTCCCAGTCGAGCCCGAGCTCCTACGAGCAGTACTTC. The V call is TRBV3-1, the J call TRBJ2-7; no definite D call. The CDR3 contains 15 residues. Looked up from germline, CDR1 is LGHDT and CDR2 is YNNKEL (reference sequence). The V and J ends lost 8 bases and 0 bases respectively, with 17 bases between them.

The chain is built from TRBV20-1 and TRBJ1-6; D unresolved. The CDR3 spans 13 residues. Germline V gives CDR1 DFQATT, CDR2 SNEGSKA (reference sequence). V lost 6 bases and J 7 bases, leaving 13 bases between the germline ends. The CDR3 nucleotides are TGCAGTGCCGGGAGGGCGGGCAATTCACCCCTCCACTTT. Residues: CSAGRAGNSPLHF.

V usage is TRBV11-1 and J usage is TRBJ1-1; perhaps TRBD1 as D (6 bases). From germline, CDR1 is SGHAT and CDR2 FQDESV (reference sequence). The V end lost 0 bases, the J end lost 0 bases, and 20 bases lay between the germline ends. The CDR3 extends over 19 amino acids. For the CDR3, the DNA is TGTGCCAGCAGCTTAGCGCGGGCAACAGGGATCTCGATGAACACTGAAGCTTTCTTT. Protein: CASSLARATGISMNTEAFF. The whole variable domain, filled in from reference TRBV11-1 and TRBJ1-1, reads EAEVAQSPRYKITEKSQAVAFWCDPISGHATLYWYRQILGQGPELLVQFQDESVVDDSQLPKDRFSAERLKGVDSTLKIQPAELGDSAMYLCASSLARATGISMNTEAFFGQGTRLTVV.

This chain joins TRBV13 and TRBJ2-6; D ambiguous. Trimming took 5 bases from V and 8 from J, leaving 13 bases between them. Germline V gene lookup returns CDR1 PRHDT and CDR2 FYEKMQ (reference sequence). CDR3 length: 14 residues. CDR3 sequence: CASSDSAAPNVLTF. The CDR3 nucleotides are TGTGCCAGCAGCGACTCTGCCGCCCCCAACGTCCTGACTTTC.

This clonotype showed up just a few times. The J gene is TRBJ2-7, the V gene TRBV6-5, with TRBD2 matching over 11 bases. V dropped 10 bases and J dropped 1; count of bases not matched to a gene: 15. In germline, CDR1 is MNHEY, CDR2 SVGAGI. The CDR3 sequence is 17 residues long. This CDR3 is CATQLLAGVGPSYEQYF. CDR3 sequence (DNA): TGTGCCACCCAGCTACTAGCGGGAGTGGGGCCTTCCTACGAGCAGTACTTC.

This clonotype was observed a few times. J is TRBJ2-1 and V is TRBV6-1; TRBD2 matches 12 bases. The V segment lost 1 base and the J segment 9 bases; nucleotides outside the gene matches: 7. CDR1 is MNHNS and CDR2 is SASEGT in the germline V gene. The CDR3 contains 16 residues. For the CDR3, the DNA is TGTGCCAGCAGTGAAGTGAGACAGGGACTAGCGGGTGAGCAGTTCTTC. Encoded protein: CASSEVRQGLAGEQFF.

This clonotype was counted between two and nine times. The chain carries TRBV2 and TRBJ2-5; the D gene could be TRBD1 or TRBD2 (6 bases each). Germline loops: CDR1 SNHLY, CDR2 FYNNEI. V lost 7 bases and J lost 5, with 17 bases in between. There are 14 residues in the CDR3. The CDR3 loop reads CASTTPGAGETQYF. Here the CDR3 DNA reads TGTGCCAGCACTACTCCGGGGGCGGGGGAGACCCAGTACTTC.

CDR3 amino acids: CASASASEPLYNEQFF. The CDR3 DNA sequence: TGTGCTAGTGCTAGCGCTAGCGAACCCCTCTACAATGAGCAGTTCTTC. The chain couples TRBV12-5 to TRBJ2-1; D is possibly TRBD2 (6 bases). The V and J ends lost 7 bases and 3 bases respectively, with 19 bases between them. The germline V gene has CDR1 LGHNT and CDR2 FRNRAP. The CDR3 is 16 amino acids.

This clonotype has just a few counts. This sequence joins TRBV4-1 and TRBJ2-7, with TRBD2 matching 11 bases. This CDR3 spans 14 amino acids. Per the germline V gene, CDR1 is MGHRA and CDR2 is YSYEKL. J lost 3 bases, V lost 4 bases, and 2 bases had no gene match. CDR3 loop: CASSPGLAVYEQYF. The CDR3 nucleotides read TGCGCCAGCAGCCCGGGACTAGCGGTCTACGAGCAGTACTTC.

The rearrangement uses TRBV7-2 and TRBJ2-7; 8 nucleotides line up with TRBD1. Per germline, CDR1 SGHTA and CDR2 FQGNSA. V lost 1 base and J lost 2; bases outside the gene matches: 7. CDR3 length equals 16 residues. CDR3 nucleotide sequence: TGTGCCAGCAGCTTAGTAGGTCAGGGGGCAACCTACGAGCAGTACTTC. It is translated as CASSLVGQGATYEQYF.

The rearrangement links TRBV18 to TRBJ2-7; possibly TRBD1 or TRBD2 for D (5 bases each). The length of the CDR3 is 13 residues. V was shortened by 3 bases and J by 6 bases, with 12 bases between the two germline ends. CDR1 is KGHSH, CDR2 LQKENI, per germline. This CDR3 reads CASSPGDEREQYF. The CDR3 DNA follows: TGTGCCAGCTCACCGGGGGACGAGCGCGAGCAGTACTTC.

This clonotype occurred a few times. The rearrangement links TRBV27 to TRBJ2-4; D unresolved. The germline V and J ends were trimmed by 4 bases and 6 bases, with 10 bases remaining between them. CDR3 size: 13 residues. Germline V gives CDR1 MNHEY, CDR2 SMNVEV (reference sequence). CDR3 residues: CASSSILGNIQYF. The CDR3 DNA reads as TGTGCCAGCAGTTCCATACTCGGAAACATTCAGTACTTC.

This chain uses TRBV28 with TRBJ2-2; 11 nucleotides align to TRBD1. Germline CDR1 is MDHEN and CDR2 is SYDVKM. V shed 6 bases and J 5 bases; nucleotides not matched to a gene: 5. CDR3 length equals 15 residues. The CDR3 spells CASRPDRGRTGELFF. The DNA of the CDR3 is TGTGCCAGCAGACCGGACAGGGGGCGAACCGGGGAGCTGTTTTTT.

This clonotype turned up a few times. The chain has TRBV7-6 and TRBJ2-7; D gene uncertain. The ends were cut back, 2 bases at V and 0 bases at J, with 11 bases in the middle. The CDR3 contains 15 residues. CDR1 and CDR2 from the germline V gene are SGHVS and FNYEAQ. CDR3 in DNA: TGTGCCAGCAGCTTATCTCGACGATTCTCCTACGAGCAGTACTTC. It is translated as CASSLSRRFSYEQYF.

This clonotype has a handful of counts. This rearrangement joins TRBV29-1 to TRBJ1-1, with 8 nucleotides matching TRBD1. In germline, CDR1 is SQVTM, CDR2 ANQGSEA. The V segment lost 4 bases and the J segment 10 bases; nucleotides outside the gene matches: 14. The CDR3 contains 14 residues. CDR3 DNA: TGCAGCGTTGGGCCGGGACAGGCGGTTATCAGAGCTTTCTTT. The encoded protein is CSVGPGQAVIRAFF.

This clonotype occurred a few times. The J gene is TRBJ2-3, the V gene TRBV6-1; 9 bases map to TRBD1. Germline CDR1 MNHNS, CDR2 SASEGT. This CDR3 is 15 amino acids long. The junction had 4 bases not matched to a gene; V was cut back by 5 bases and J by 1 base. CDR3 in DNA: TGTGCCAGCAGTCCCAGACAGGGGGGCACAGATACGCAGTATTTT. It encodes CASSPRQGGTDTQYF.

The chain employs TRBV12-3 or TRBV12-4 and TRBJ1-2; tentatively, D is TRBD1 (6 bases). The V end lost 7 bases, the J end lost 5 bases, and 17 bases lay between the germline ends. This CDR3 is 14 amino acids long. The CDR3 spells CASTQSGGGYGYTF. The CDR3 DNA sequence: TGTGCCAGCACCCAATCGGGGGGCGGTTATGGCTACACCTTC.

V and J are TRBV4-2 and TRBJ2-1; 7 nucleotides match TRBD2. The length of the CDR3 is 16 residues. After removal of 5 bases from V and 0 bases from J, the junction contained 7 bases not matched to a gene. The germline V gene encodes CDR1 LGHNA and CDR2 YNFKEQ. CDR3 sequence (DNA): TGTGCCAGCAGCTTGGGAGGGAGAGGCTCCTACAATGAGCAGTTCTTC. Protein sequence: CASSLGGRGSYNEQFF.